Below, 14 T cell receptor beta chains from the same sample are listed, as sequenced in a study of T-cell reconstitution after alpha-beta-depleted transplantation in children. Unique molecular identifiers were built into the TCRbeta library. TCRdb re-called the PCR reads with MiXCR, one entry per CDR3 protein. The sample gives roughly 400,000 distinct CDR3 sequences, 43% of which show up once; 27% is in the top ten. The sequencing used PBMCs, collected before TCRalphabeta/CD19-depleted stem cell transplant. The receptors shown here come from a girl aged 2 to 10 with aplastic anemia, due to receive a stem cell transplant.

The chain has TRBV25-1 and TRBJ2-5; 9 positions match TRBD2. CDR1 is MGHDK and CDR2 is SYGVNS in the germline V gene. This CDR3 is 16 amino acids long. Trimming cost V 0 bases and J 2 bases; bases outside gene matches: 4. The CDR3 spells CASSEYTLAGQETQYF. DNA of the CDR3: TGTGCCAGCAGTGAATATACCCTAGCGGGGCAAGAGACCCAGTACTTC.

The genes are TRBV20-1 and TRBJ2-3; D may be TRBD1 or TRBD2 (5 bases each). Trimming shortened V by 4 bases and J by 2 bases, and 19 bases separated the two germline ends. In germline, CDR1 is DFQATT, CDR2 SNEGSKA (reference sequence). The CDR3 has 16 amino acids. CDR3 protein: CSATRGAAPPTDTQYF. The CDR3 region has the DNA TGCAGTGCTACCAGAGGGGCCGCGCCACCCACAGATACGCAGTATTTT.

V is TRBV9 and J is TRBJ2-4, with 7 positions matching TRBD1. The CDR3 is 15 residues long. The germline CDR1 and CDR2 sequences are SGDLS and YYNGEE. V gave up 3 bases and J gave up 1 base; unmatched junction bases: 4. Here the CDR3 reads CASSASTGAKNIQYF. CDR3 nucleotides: TGTGCCAGCAGCGCGTCGACAGGGGCCAAAAACATTCAGTACTTC. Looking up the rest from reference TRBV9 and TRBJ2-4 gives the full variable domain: DSGVTQTPKHLITATGQRVTLRCSPRSGDLSVYWYQQSLDQGLQFLIQYYNGEERAKGNILERFSAQQFPDLHSELNLSSLELGDSALYFCASSASTGAKNIQYFGAGTRLSVL.

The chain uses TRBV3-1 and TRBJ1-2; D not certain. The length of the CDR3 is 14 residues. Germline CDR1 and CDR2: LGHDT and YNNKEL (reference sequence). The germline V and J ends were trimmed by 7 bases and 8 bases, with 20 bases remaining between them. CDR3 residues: CASTHNGVSGGYTF. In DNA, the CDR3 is TGTGCCAGCACCCATAATGGGGTATCGGGCGGCTACACCTTC.

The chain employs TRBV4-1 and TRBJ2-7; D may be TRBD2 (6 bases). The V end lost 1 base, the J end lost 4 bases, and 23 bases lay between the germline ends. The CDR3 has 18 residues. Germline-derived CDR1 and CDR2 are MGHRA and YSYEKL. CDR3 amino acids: CASSQGLLAHGRIYEQYF. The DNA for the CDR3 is TGCGCCAGCAGCCAAGGCCTCCTAGCCCACGGGAGAATATACGAGCAGTACTTC.

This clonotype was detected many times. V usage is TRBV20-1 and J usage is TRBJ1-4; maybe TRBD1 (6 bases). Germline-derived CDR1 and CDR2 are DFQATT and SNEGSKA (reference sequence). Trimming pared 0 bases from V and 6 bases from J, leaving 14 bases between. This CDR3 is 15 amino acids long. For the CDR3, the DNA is TGCAGTGCTAGAGATTCACGCAGGGGATATGAAAAACTGTTTTTT. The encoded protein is CSARDSRRGYEKLFF.

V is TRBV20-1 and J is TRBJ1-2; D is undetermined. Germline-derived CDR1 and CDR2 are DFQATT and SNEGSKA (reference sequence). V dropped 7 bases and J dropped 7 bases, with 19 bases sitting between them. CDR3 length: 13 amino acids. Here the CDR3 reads CSEIKLGEGGYTF. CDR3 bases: TGCAGTGAAATCAAACTCGGGGAAGGTGGCTACACCTTC.

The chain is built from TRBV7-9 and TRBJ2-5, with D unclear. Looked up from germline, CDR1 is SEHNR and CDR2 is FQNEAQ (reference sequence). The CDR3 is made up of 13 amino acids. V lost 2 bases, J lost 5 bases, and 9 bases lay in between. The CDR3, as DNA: TGTGCCAGCAGCTTAAGCACGGGTGAGACCCAGTACTTC. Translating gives CASSLSTGETQYF.

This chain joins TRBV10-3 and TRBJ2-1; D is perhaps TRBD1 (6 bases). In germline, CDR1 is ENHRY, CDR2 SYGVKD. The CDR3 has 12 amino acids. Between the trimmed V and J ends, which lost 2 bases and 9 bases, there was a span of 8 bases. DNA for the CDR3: TGTGCCATCAGTGAGGCCAGGGGTGAGCAGTTCTTC. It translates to CAISEARGEQFF.

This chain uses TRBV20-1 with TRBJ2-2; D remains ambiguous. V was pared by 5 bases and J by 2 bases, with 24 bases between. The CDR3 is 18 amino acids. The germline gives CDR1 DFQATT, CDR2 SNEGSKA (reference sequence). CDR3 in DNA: TGCAGTGCTCACGGACGTGCCCTTACCTCCCTTAACACCGGGGAGCTGTTTTTT. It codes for CSAHGRALTSLNTGELFF.

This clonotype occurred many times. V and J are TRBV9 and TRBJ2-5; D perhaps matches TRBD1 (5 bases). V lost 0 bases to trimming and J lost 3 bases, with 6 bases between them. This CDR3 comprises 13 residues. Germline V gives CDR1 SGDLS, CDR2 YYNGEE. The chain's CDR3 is CASSVAGKETQYF. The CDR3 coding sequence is TGTGCCAGCAGCGTAGCAGGGAAAGAGACCCAGTACTTC.

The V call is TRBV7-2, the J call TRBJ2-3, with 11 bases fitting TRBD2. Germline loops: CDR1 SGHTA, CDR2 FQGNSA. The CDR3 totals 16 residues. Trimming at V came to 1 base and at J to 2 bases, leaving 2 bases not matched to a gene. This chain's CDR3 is CASSLVSGGATDTQYF. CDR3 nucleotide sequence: TGTGCCAGCAGCTTAGTTAGCGGGGGGGCCACAGATACGCAGTATTTT.

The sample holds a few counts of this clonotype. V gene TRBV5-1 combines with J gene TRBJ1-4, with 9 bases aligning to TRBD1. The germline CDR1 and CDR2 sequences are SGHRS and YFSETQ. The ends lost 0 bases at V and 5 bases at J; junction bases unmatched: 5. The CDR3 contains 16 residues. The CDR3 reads CASSLVGTGLNEKLFF. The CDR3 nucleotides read TGCGCCAGCAGCTTGGTTGGGACAGGGCTAAATGAAAAACTGTTTTTT.

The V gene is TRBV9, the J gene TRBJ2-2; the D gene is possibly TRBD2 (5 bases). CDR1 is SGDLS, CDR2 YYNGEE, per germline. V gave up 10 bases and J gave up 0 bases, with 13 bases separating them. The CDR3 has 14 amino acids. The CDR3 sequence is CAGGAGSNTGELFF. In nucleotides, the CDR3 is TGTGCCGGCGGCGCGGGCTCGAACACCGGGGAGCTGTTTTTT.